The 26 T cell receptor beta chains below were found in one sample sequenced in a study of T cells in Graves' hyperthyroidism and ophthalmopathy. TCR beta CDR3 regions were amplified from RNA transcripts. The HTBI primer set served for first-round RT-PCR of the TCR CDR3. TCRdb passed the multiplex PCR reads through MiXCR, listing each CDR3 protein once. The profile shows just over 550,000 distinct CDR3 sequences, 40% to 55% of them singletons. Material: peripheral blood or thyroid tissue (not recorded which). Receptor source: a woman aged 18-35 years with Graves' hyperthyroidism.

Many counts were recorded for this clonotype. V usage is TRBV9 and J usage is TRBJ2-7; 7 nucleotides line up with TRBD2. The CDR3 extends over 13 amino acids. J lost 5 bases, V lost 3 bases, and 5 bases had no gene match. Germline lookup yields CDR1 SGDLS and CDR2 YYNGEE. The CDR3 protein is CASSALAGDEQYF. CDR3 nucleotide sequence: TGTGCCAGCAGCGCCCTGGCGGGAGACGAGCAGTACTTC.

The rearrangement joins TRBV11-2 to TRBJ2-2; D perhaps matches TRBD1 (5 bases). This CDR3 has 15 residues. CDR1 and CDR2 from the germline V gene are SGHAT and FQNNGV. V lost 5 bases, J lost 3 bases, and 13 bases lay in between. As DNA, the CDR3 is TGTGCCAGCAGCCTTCAGGGCCCAGACACCGGGGAGCTGTTTTTT. It is translated as CASSLQGPDTGELFF.

A few counts support this clonotype. The chain has TRBV20-1 and TRBJ1-1, with D maybe TRBD1 (5 bases). The V and J ends lost 5 bases and 1 base respectively, with 8 bases between them. The CDR3 is 12 amino acids. Germline V gives CDR1 DFQATT, CDR2 SNEGSKA (reference sequence). For the CDR3, the DNA is TGCAGTGCTTTAACAGGGAACACTGAAGCTTTCTTT. The encoded protein is CSALTGNTEAFF.

V is TRBV29-1 and J is TRBJ1-1; 10 positions match TRBD1. V lost 3 bases, J lost 6 bases, and 13 bases stayed unmatched. This CDR3 comprises 16 residues. The germline gives CDR1 SQVTM, CDR2 ANQGSEA. Written as DNA, the CDR3 is TGCAGCGTTGATGGGGACCCGGACAGGGGGTTGTCTGAAGCTTTCTTT. This encodes CSVDGDPDRGLSEAFF. The full variable domain, its missing parts supplied by reference TRBV29-1 and TRBJ1-1, is SAVISQKPSRDICQRGTSLTIQCQVDSQVTMMFWYRQQPGQSLTLIATANQGSEATYESGFVIDKFPISRPNLTFSTLTVSNMSPEDSSIYLCSVDGDPDRGLSEAFFGQGTRLTVV.

A word on this clonotype: One junction end does not reproduce the germline sequence, and a read error may be involved. The J gene is TRBJ2-7, the V gene TRBV7-9, with 7 positions matching TRBD2. Germline CDR1 reads SEHNR; CDR2 reads FQNEAQ (reference sequence). The CDR3 length is 15 residues. CDR3 in DNA: TGTGCCACCAGCCAAGTGTCGGGAGGTTCCTACGAGCAGTACTTC. This codes for CATSQVSGGSYEQYF.

Here the CDR3 DNA reads TGTGCCAGTAGTAGATCAGTTTATGGCTACACCTTC. It codes for CASSRSVYGYTF. The chain links TRBV19 to TRBJ1-2; D unresolved. The length of the CDR3 is 12 residues. V was cut by 4 bases and J by 5 bases, with 8 bases left in between. The germline V gene has CDR1 LNHDA and CDR2 SQIVND (reference sequence).

This clonotype has at least ten counts. V gene TRBV2 combines with J gene TRBJ1-6, with 7 bases that match TRBD1. This CDR3 region has 16 residues. Germline V lookup: CDR1 SNHLY, CDR2 FYNNEI. V lost 4 bases and J lost 4; bases outside the gene matches: 7. The CDR3 here is CASSVTGQEYNSPLHF. CDR3 sequence (DNA): TGTGCCAGCAGTGTTACTGGACAGGAATATAATTCACCCCTCCACTTT.

This clonotype turned up a few times. The CDR3 DNA reads as TGTGCCAGCAGCATCCACCGTGAGGGCGCTTTCTTT. It yields the protein CASSIHREGAFF. V and J are TRBV7-2 and TRBJ1-1; no clear D. Germline V gives CDR1 SGHTA, CDR2 FQGNSA. The CDR3 sequence is 12 residues long. V was cut by 5 bases and J by 11 bases, with 15 bases left in between.

Note on this clonotype: At one end, the junction sequence differs from germline, possibly due to a read error. V gene TRBV15 combines with J gene TRBJ1-6, with no clear D. Germline assignment: CDR1 LNHNV and CDR2 YYDKDF (reference sequence). The CDR3 extends over 13 amino acids. Here the CDR3 reads CATSREANSPLHF. The CDR3 nucleotides are TGTGCCACCAGCCGAGAGGCTAATTCACCCCTCCACTTT.

The V and J genes are TRBV20-1 and TRBJ1-5; D call uncertain. CDR3 length: 13 residues. The V and J ends lost 1 base and 6 bases respectively, with 10 bases between them. CDR1 DFQATT and CDR2 SNEGSKA come from the germline V gene (reference sequence). The DNA for the CDR3 is TGCAGTGCTAGAGCGGGTAGTAGTCAGCCCCAGCATTTT. Translating it yields CSARAGSSQPQHF.

J is TRBJ2-5 and V is TRBV2; D ambiguous. Trimming cost V 3 bases and J 13 bases, with 6 bases left between them. There are 9 residues in the CDR3. The germline V gene encodes CDR1 SNHLY and CDR2 FYNNEI. The DNA of the CDR3 is TGTGCCAGCAGTGAGGACCTGTACTTC. Amino acid sequence: CASSEDLYF. Looking up the rest from reference TRBV2 and TRBJ2-5 gives the full variable domain: EPEVTQTPSHQVTQMGQEVILRCVPISNHLYFYWYRQILGQKVEFLVSFYNNEISEKSEIFDDQFSVERPDGSNFTLKIRSTKLEDSAMYFCASSEDLYFGPGTRLLVL.

This clonotype has only a few counts. CDR3 bases: TGTGCCAGCAGCAGGACAGGGCTTAATAATGAAAAACTGTTTTTT. Protein sequence: CASSRTGLNNEKLFF. The genes are TRBV9 and TRBJ1-4; 8 positions agree with TRBD1. The germline gives CDR1 SGDLS, CDR2 YYNGEE. V lost 4 bases, J lost 4 bases, and 6 bases stayed unmatched. This CDR3 contains 15 residues.

The chain employs TRBV20-1 and TRBJ2-6; no firm D call. Germline lookup yields CDR1 DFQATT and CDR2 SNEGSKA (reference sequence). The V and J ends lost 2 bases and 0 bases respectively, with 5 bases between them. CDR3 length: 14 residues. CDR3 bases: TGCAGTGCTAGAATGGGCTCTGGGGCCAACGTCCTGACTTTC. It codes for CSARMGSGANVLTF.

The chain has TRBV12-3 or TRBV12-4 and TRBJ2-6, with a possible D match to TRBD1 (6 bases). CDR3 length: 19 amino acids. The CDR3 nucleotides read TGTGCTAGTGGTTTGGTACTTCCAGGGGTAGGGGCTGGGGCCAACGTCCTGACTTTC. Translating it yields CASGLVLPGVGAGANVLTF.

This clonotype was counted ten times or more. The chain recombines TRBV10-3 with TRBJ1-3; D unresolved. V was trimmed by 2 bases and J by 3 bases, leaving 8 bases between them. There are 14 residues in the CDR3. Germline-derived CDR1 and CDR2 are ENHRY and SYGVKD. CDR3 sequence: CAISETAYGNTIYF. For the CDR3, the DNA is TGTGCCATCAGTGAGACGGCGTATGGAAACACCATATATTTT.

The chain employs TRBV29-1 and TRBJ1-1; D remains unclear. Germline loops: CDR1 SQVTM, CDR2 ANQGSEA. This CDR3 has 19 residues. Trimming removed 6 bases at V and 1 base at J, with 30 bases between. As DNA, the CDR3 is TGCAGCGTGGTCCCCCTACCTCATTTTTTTTTTCTATGGAACACTGAAGCTTTCTTT. It specifies CSVVPLPHFFFLWNTEAFF. Supplemented by reference TRBV29-1 and TRBJ1-1, the full variable domain reads SAVISQKPSRDICQRGTSLTIQCQVDSQVTMMFWYRQQPGQSLTLIATANQGSEATYESGFVIDKFPISRPNLTFSTLTVSNMSPEDSSIYLCSVVPLPHFFFLWNTEAFFGQGTRLTVV.

The CDR3, as DNA: TGCGCCAGCAGCTTACAGGGTAGCGGGGCTGAAGCTTTCTTT. Its translation: CASSLQGSGAEAFF. The V gene is TRBV5-1, the J gene TRBJ1-1, with a weak D call TRBD1 (6 bases). V gave up 2 bases and J gave up 6 bases, with 14 bases separating them. The CDR3 is 14 amino acids. Germline V lookup: CDR1 SGHRS, CDR2 YFSETQ.

This clonotype was recorded at least ten times. The chain uses TRBV29-1 and TRBJ1-2; the match to TRBD1 covers 8 bases. Germline trimming cut 3 bases from V and 5 bases from J; bases unmatched to any gene: 5. There are 13 residues in the CDR3. CDR1 is SQVTM, CDR2 ANQGSEA, per germline. The CDR3 loop reads CSVDTTGGYGYTF. DNA for the CDR3: TGCAGCGTTGACACTACAGGGGGGTATGGCTACACCTTC.

This clonotype was counted many times. The chain uses TRBV7-2 and TRBJ1-4; 8 bases are shared with TRBD1. V shed 5 bases and J 7 bases; nucleotides not matched to a gene: 6. Germline V CDR1 and CDR2: SGHTA, FQGNSA. CDR3 length: 14 amino acids. CDR3 sequence reads: CASSIDRGGEKLFF. CDR3 nucleotide sequence: TGTGCCAGCAGCATCGACAGGGGCGGTGAAAAACTGTTTTTT.

This clonotype came up many times. V and J are TRBV9 and TRBJ1-6; 8 nucleotides agree with TRBD1. This CDR3 is 14 amino acids long. With V trimmed by 0 bases and J by 8 bases, 1 base remained unmatched. Germline lookup yields CDR1 SGDLS and CDR2 YYNGEE. CDR3 amino acids: CASSVADRDSPLHF. The CDR3 DNA is TGTGCCAGCAGCGTAGCGGACAGGGATTCACCCCTCCACTTT.

This clonotype has a count of ten or more. The chain is built from TRBV5-1 and TRBJ1-2, with D possibly being TRBD1 (5 bases). Germline lookup yields CDR1 SGHRS and CDR2 YFSETQ. Trimming took off 4 bases at V and 7 bases at J, with 14 bases between the two ends. The CDR3 loop spans 13 amino acids. The CDR3 coding sequence is TGCGCCAGCAGCCACGGGACGCGGAGTGGCTACACCTTC. It is translated as CASSHGTRSGYTF.

This clonotype is classed as medium-sized. The chain couples TRBV7-9 to TRBJ1-3; no reliable D call. Looked up from germline, CDR1 is SEHNR and CDR2 is FQNEAQ (reference sequence). V was cut by 5 bases and J by 4 bases, with 0 bases left in between. The CDR3 loop spans 10 amino acids. CDR3 DNA sequence: TGTGCCAGCAGCGGAAACACCATATATTTT. It codes for CASSGNTIYF.

In this sample, this clonotype turned up a few times. This chain connects TRBV7-9 to TRBJ1-1; no definite D call. V was cut by 4 bases and J by 2 bases, with 5 bases left in between. The germline CDR1 and CDR2 sequences are SEHNR and FQNEAQ (reference sequence). The CDR3 runs to 12 residues. CDR3 protein: CASSSSNTEAFF. CDR3 DNA sequence: TGTGCCAGCAGCTCCAGTAACACTGAAGCTTTCTTT.

This clonotype was found many times. This rearrangement joins TRBV29-1 to TRBJ1-1; no definite D call. Trimming took 5 bases from V and 0 from J, leaving 4 bases between them. CDR1 SQVTM and CDR2 ANQGSEA come from the germline V gene. The CDR3 contains 11 residues. The CDR3 sequence is CSVIMNTEAFF. The DNA for the CDR3 is TGCAGCGTTATTATGAACACTGAAGCTTTCTTT.

Many counts were recorded for this clonotype. The chain is built from TRBV7-8 and TRBJ2-2; no clear D. The CDR3 runs to 14 residues. Germline CDR1 is SGHVS and CDR2 is FQNEAQ. The V end was cut by 5 bases, the J end by 5 bases, with 12 bases between. The CDR3 sequence: CASSPPTQTGELFF. In DNA, the CDR3 is TGTGCCAGCAGCCCACCGACACAGACCGGGGAGCTGTTTTTT. Together with reference TRBV7-8 and TRBJ2-2, the CDR3 gives the full variable domain: GAGVSQSPRYKVAKRGQDVALRCDPISGHVSLFWYQQALGQGPEFLTYFQNEAQLDKSGLPSDRFFAERPEGSVSTLKIQRTQQEDSAVYLCASSPPTQTGELFFGEGSRLTVL.

CDR3: CASSWTGVQPQHF. The CDR3 DNA sequence: TGTGCCAGCAGCTGGACAGGGGTCCAGCCCCAGCATTTT. This chain uses TRBV7-9 with TRBJ1-5; 9 nucleotides line up with TRBD1. V dropped 4 bases and J dropped 7; count of bases not matched to a gene: 2. The CDR3 consists of 13 residues. Germline V gives CDR1 SEHNR, CDR2 FQNEAQ (reference sequence).